The T cell receptor beta chain under discussion was sequenced for a study of Ad26.COV2.S vaccination and SARS-CoV-2 variants. The treatment denotes: roughly 18 received Ad26.COV2.S at low or high dose, single or two shots; roughly five received placebo; per-sample allocation not given. All samples were drawn on day 63, counting from the first vaccine or placebo injection. Cohort 1b enrolled adults aged 18-55 years in Boston. Only in-frame clones appear in the TCRdb table, and some are missing; sequencing was by immunoSEQ multiplex PCR. The table records hundreds of thousands of clones, 90% of them present only once. V lost 1 base and J lost 1, with 4 bases in between. Germline CDR1 reads SGHVS; CDR2 reads FQNEAQ. The CDR3 is 13 amino acids.

The sample in question was peripheral blood, obtained in a trial of Ad26.COV2.S vaccine versus placebo. This TCR derives from a person aged 18-60 years who received the Ad26.COV2.S COVID-19 vaccine or a placebo. The J gene is TRBJ1-1, the V gene TRBV7-8; D gene uncertain. The CDR3: CASSLVGNTEAFF. As DNA, the CDR3 is TGTGCCAGCAGCTTAGTCGGGAACACTGAAGCTTTCTTT.